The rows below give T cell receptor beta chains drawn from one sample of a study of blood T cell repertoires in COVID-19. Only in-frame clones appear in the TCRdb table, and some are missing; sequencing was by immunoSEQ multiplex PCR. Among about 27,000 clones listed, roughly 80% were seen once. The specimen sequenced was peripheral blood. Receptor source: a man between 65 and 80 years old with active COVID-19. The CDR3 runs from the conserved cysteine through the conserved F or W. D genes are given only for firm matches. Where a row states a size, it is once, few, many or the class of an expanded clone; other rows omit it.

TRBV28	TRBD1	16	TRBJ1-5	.	TGTGCCAGCAGTTTGTGGGGACAGGGGGCTAATCAGCCCCAGCATTTT	CASSLWGQGANQPQHF
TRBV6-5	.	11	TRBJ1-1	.	TGTGCCAGCACCAGGGACACTGAAGCTTTCTTT	CASTRDTEAFF
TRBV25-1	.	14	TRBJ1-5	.	TGTGCCAGCCGACAGCCGGATAGCAATCAGCCCCAGCATTTT	CASRQPDSNQPQHF
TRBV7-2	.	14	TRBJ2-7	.	TGTGCCAGCAGCTTATTACAGGCTTCCTACGAGCAGTACTTC	CASSLLQASYEQYF
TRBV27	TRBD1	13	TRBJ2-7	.	TGTGCCAGCAGCCGGGACAGGGTCACCGAGCAGTACTTC	CASSRDRVTEQYF
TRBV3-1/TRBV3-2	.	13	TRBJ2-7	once	TGTGCCAGCAGCTCCGCTTTACTCGGGGAGCAGTACTTC	CASSSALLGEQYF
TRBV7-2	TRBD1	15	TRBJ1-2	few	TGTGCCAGCAGCCCGCTTTTACAGGGGTCGGGGGGCTACACCTTC	CASSPLLQGSGGYTF
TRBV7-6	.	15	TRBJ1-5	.	TGTGCCAGCAGCTTGGACGAGGGCTTCAATCAGCCCCAGCATTTT	CASSLDEGFNQPQHF
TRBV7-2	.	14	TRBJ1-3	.	TGTGCCAGCGCCGGACAGTTCTCTGGAAACACCATATATTTT	CASAGQFSGNTIYF
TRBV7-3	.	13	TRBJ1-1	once	TGTGCCAGCAGCTTAGGGAGGAACACTGAAGCTTTCTTT	CASSLGRNTEAFF
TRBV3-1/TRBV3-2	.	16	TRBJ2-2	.	TGTGCCAGCAGCCAATTCTTGGCAGGGGCCACCGGGGAGCTGTTTTTT	CASSQFLAGATGELFF
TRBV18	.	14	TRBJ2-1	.	TGTGCCAGCTCACCTGGCGGGGCCTATAATGAGCAGTTCTTC	CASSPGGAYNEQFF
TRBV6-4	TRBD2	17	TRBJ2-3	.	TGTGCCAGCAGGGGACTAGCGGGGGAAGGGAGCACAGATACGCAGTATTTT	CASRGLAGEGSTDTQYF
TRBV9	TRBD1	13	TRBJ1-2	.	TGTGCCAGCAGCGTCGGGACAGGGTTTGGCTACACCTTC	CASSVGTGFGYTF
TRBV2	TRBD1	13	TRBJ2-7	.	TGTGCCAGCAGTCCGGACAGGGGGCGCGAGCAGTACTTC	CASSPDRGREQYF
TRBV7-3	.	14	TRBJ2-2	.	TGTGCCAGCAGCTCCAACAGGGATACCGGGGAGCTGTTTTTT	CASSSNRDTGELFF
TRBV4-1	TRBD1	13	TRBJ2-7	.	TGCGCCAGCAGCCAAGTGGGACAGGACGAGCAGTACTTC	CASSQVGQDEQYF
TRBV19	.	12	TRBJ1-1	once	TGTGCCAGTACCCGAGGCGTTTTTTCGGCTTTCTTT	CASTRGVFSAFF
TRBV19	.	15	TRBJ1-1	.	TGTGCCAGTAGTACCATTGGCGGGGGGAACACTGAAGCTTTCTTT	CASSTIGGGNTEAFF
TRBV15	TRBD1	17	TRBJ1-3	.	TGTGCCACCAGCAGAGGGACAGGGGGTTCCTCTGGAAACACCATATATTTT	CATSRGTGGSSGNTIYF
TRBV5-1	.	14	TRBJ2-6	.	TGCGCCAGCAGCGCCACTGCGGGGGCCAACGTCCTGACTTTC	CASSATAGANVLTF
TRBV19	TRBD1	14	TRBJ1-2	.	TGTGCCAGTAGCCGGGACAGGGGGGATGGCGGCTACACCTTC	CASSRDRGDGGYTF
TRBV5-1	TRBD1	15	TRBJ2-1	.	TGCGCCAGCAGCTTGGAGATGACAGGGGGCCTTACGCAGTTCTTC	CASSLEMTGGLTQFF
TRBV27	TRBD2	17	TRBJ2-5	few	TGTGCCAGCAGTTTAACCCCTCCTAGCGGGGGGGCAGAGACCCAGTACTTC	CASSLTPPSGGAETQYF
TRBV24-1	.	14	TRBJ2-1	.	TGTGCCACCAGTGATTCCCTTCGACCGGGTGAGCAGTTCTTC	CATSDSLRPGEQFF
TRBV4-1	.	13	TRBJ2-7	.	TGCGCCAGCAGCCCGGGGTTCTCCTACGAGCAGTACTTC	CASSPGFSYEQYF
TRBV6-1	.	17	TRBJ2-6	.	TGTGCCAGCAGTGAATTCGGACACAGCTCTGGGGCCAACGTCCTGACTTTC	CASSEFGHSSGANVLTF
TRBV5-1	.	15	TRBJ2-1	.	TGCGCCAGCAGCTTGTTGCTAGCTTCCGACAATGAGCAGTTCTTC	CASSLLLASDNEQFF
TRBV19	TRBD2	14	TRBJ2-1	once	TGTGCCAGTTCCGGGACTAGAGGGGTCAATGAGCAGTTCTTC	CASSGTRGVNEQFF
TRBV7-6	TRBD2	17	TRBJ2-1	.	TGTGCCAGCAGCCGAGGGACTAGCGCCAGCTCCTACAATGAGCAGTTCTTC	CASSRGTSASSYNEQFF
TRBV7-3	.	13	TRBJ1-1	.	TGTGCCAGCAGCTTAGACAGATCCACTGAAGCTTTCTTT	CASSLDRSTEAFF
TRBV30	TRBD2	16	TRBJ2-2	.	TGTGCCTGGACCAAATCGCGGGGGGCGCGTACCGGGGAGCTGTTTTTT	CAWTKSRGARTGELFF
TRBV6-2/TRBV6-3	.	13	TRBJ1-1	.	TGTGCCAGCAGCGGACAGTTTAACACTGAAGCTTTCTTT	CASSGQFNTEAFF
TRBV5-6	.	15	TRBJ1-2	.	TGTGCCAGCAGCCCCTCACGCCAGGGGCAAAGTGGCTACACCTTC	CASSPSRQGQSGYTF
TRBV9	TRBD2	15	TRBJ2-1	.	TGTGCCAGCAGCTCGCTAGCGGGCACCTACAATGAGCAGTTCTTC	CASSSLAGTYNEQFF
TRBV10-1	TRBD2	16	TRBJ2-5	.	TGCGCCAGCAGTGAAAAAAGGCTAGCGGGGGTAGAGACCCAGTACTTC	CASSEKRLAGVETQYF
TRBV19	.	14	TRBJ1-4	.	TGTGCCAGCTCTGGGGGGGGAGTAGGTGAAAAACTGTTTTTT	CASSGGGVGEKLFF
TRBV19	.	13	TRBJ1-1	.	TGTGCCAGTAGTGGATGGACAGACACTGAAGCTTTCTTT	CASSGWTDTEAFF
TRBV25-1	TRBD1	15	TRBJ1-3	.	TGTGCCAGCAGTGGGCAGGGGGTCTCTGGAAACACCATATATTTT	CASSGQGVSGNTIYF
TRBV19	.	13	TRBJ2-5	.	TGTGCCAGTAGTAGAGGCGGGCGGGAGACCCAGTACTTC	CASSRGGRETQYF
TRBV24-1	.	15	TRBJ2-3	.	TGTGCCACCAGTGACCGTAGCGGAGGCACAGATACGCAGTATTTT	CATSDRSGGTDTQYF
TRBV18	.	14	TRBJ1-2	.	TGCGCCAGCTCACCGGTAGGACTCAACTATGGCTACACCTTC	CASSPVGLNYGYTF
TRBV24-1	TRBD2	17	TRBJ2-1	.	TGTGCCACCAGTGACTCAAGAGCGGGGGCCTCCTACAATGAGCAGTTCTTC	CATSDSRAGASYNEQFF
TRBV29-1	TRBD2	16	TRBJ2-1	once	TGCAGCGTTGGGCTAGCGGGAGGGTCCCCCTACAATGAGCAGTTCTTC	CSVGLAGGSPYNEQFF
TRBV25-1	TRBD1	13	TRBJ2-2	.	TGTGCCAGCACCGGACAGGGGAACGGGGAGCTGTTTTTT	CASTGQGNGELFF
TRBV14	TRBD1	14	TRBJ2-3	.	TGTGCCAGCAGCCACCGAATACAGGGGGATACGCAGTATTTT	CASSHRIQGDTQYF
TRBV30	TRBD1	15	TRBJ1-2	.	TGTGCCTGGAGTCGTGATCCGGGACAGGGGGTTGGCTACACCTTC	CAWSRDPGQGVGYTF
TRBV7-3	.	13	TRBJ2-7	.	TGTGCCAGCAGCTTATTCCCAGGCTACGAGCAGTACTTC	CASSLFPGYEQYF
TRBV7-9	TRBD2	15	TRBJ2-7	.	TGTGCCAGCAGCTCCCCAGCGGGACCTCTCTACGAGCAGTACTTC	CASSSPAGPLYEQYF
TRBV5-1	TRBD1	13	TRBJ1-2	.	TGCGCCAGCAGCCCGCAGGGGGCGGGTGGCTACACCTTC	CASSPQGAGGYTF
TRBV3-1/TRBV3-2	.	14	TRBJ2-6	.	TGTGCCAGCAGTCCCAGCTCTGGGGCCAACGTCCTGACTTTC	CASSPSSGANVLTF
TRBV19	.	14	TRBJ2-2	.	TGTGCCAGTACCAGGGACTTGAACACCGGGGAGCTGTTTTTT	CASTRDLNTGELFF
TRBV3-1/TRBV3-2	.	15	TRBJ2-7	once	TGTGCCAGCAGCCAGGAAAGACTGCTTCGGGGCGAGCAGTACTTC	CASSQERLLRGEQYF
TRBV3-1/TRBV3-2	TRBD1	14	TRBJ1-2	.	TGTGCCAGCAGCCGTCGGGACAGGGGTAAAGGCTACACCTTC	CASSRRDRGKGYTF
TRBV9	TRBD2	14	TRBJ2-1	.	TGTGCCAGCAGCGGGGGACTAGCGGACAATGAGCAGTTCTTC	CASSGGLADNEQFF
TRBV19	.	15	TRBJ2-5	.	TGTGCCAGTAGTCCCGAGAGGGCCGCTTTAGAGACCCAGTACTTC	CASSPERAALETQYF
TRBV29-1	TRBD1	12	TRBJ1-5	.	TGCAGTCCAGGGGGGAACAATCAGCCCCAGCATTTT	CSPGGNNQPQHF